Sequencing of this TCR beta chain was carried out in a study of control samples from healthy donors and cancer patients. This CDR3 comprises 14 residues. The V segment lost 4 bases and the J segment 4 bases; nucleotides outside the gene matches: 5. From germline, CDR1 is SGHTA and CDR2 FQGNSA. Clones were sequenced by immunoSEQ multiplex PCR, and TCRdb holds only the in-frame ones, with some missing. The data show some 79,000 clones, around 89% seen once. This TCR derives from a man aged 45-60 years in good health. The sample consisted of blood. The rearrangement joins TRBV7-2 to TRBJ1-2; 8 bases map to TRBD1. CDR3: CASSYGTGFYGYTF. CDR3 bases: TGTGCCAGCAGCTACGGGACAGGATTCTATGGCTACACCTTC.